The present T cell receptor (beta chain) was sequenced within a study of blood T cell repertoires in COVID-19. Participants were placed into cohorts based on the clinical history they reported. Cohort 3 recovery required two negative PCRs, clearance, or symptom resolution. Generated by immunoSEQ multiplex PCR, the TCRdb table keeps only in-frame clones and is missing some. This sample carries around 250,000 clones, 70% to 90% of them seen once, and the ten largest clones take under 2.5%. CDR3 length equals 18 residues. V was clipped by 1 base and J by 3 bases; unmatched bases: 13. The germline CDR1 and CDR2 sequences are SQVTM and ANQGSEA.

Sequencing was done on a sample of PBMCs or T cells enriched from blood (not recorded which). This TCR came from a woman aged 45-65 years who had recovered from COVID-19. The V and J genes are TRBV29-1 and TRBJ2-3, with 10 bases fitting TRBD2. The CDR3 loop reads CSVEGALSSGSRTDTQYF. For the CDR3, the DNA is TGCAGCGTTGAAGGGGCCTTATCTAGCGGGAGTAGGACAGATACGCAGTATTTT.